These 21 T cell receptor beta chains were sequenced from one sample in a study of blood T cell repertoires in COVID-19. TCRdb's table, derived via immunoSEQ multiplex PCR, lists solely in-frame clones and lacks some. The sample lists under 95,000 clones, 85% occurring once. The material sequenced was peripheral blood. These receptors were obtained from a man in his fifties or sixties with COVID-19, enrolled during active disease.

This sequence joins TRBV10-3 and TRBJ2-3; D possibly corresponds to TRBD2 (5 bases). V lost 1 base, J lost 1 base, and 9 bases lay in between. Looked up from germline, CDR1 is ENHRY and CDR2 is SYGVKD. CDR3 length: 15 amino acids. The CDR3 DNA follows: TGTGCCATCAGTGAGTTGAGTAGCGGCACAGATACGCAGTATTTT. It translates to CAISELSSGTDTQYF.

The chain combines TRBV2 with TRBJ2-1, with D perhaps matching TRBD2 (6 bases). CDR1 and CDR2 from the germline V gene are SNHLY and FYNNEI. The CDR3 totals 15 residues. V lost 2 bases and J lost 2, with 10 bases in between. CDR3 residues: CASSERGFPYNEQFF. For the CDR3, the DNA is TGTGCCAGCAGTGAACGGGGGTTCCCCTACAATGAGCAGTTCTTC.

This clone was recorded once. V is TRBV5-6 and J is TRBJ2-3; the match to TRBD2 covers 10 bases. CDR1 is SGHDT, CDR2 YYEEEE, per germline. V lost 5 bases, J lost 3 bases, and 3 bases stayed unmatched. There are 14 residues in the CDR3. The CDR3 coding sequence is TGTGCCAGCAGGGTAGCGGGAGGTACAGATACGCAGTATTTT. Translation gives CASRVAGGTDTQYF.

The rearrangement links TRBV2 to TRBJ1-1, with 10 bases lining up with TRBD1. CDR1 is SNHLY and CDR2 is FYNNEI in the germline V gene. This CDR3 has 15 amino acids. The V segment lost 5 bases and the J segment 0 bases; nucleotides outside the gene matches: 3. The CDR3 spells CASSRDRGMNTEAFF. The CDR3 bases are TGTGCCAGCAGTAGGGACAGGGGAATGAACACTGAAGCTTTCTTT.

The chain is built from TRBV19 and TRBJ2-3, with TRBD2 matching 10 bases. This CDR3 region has 19 residues. Trimming took 5 bases from V and 0 from J; bases not matched to a gene: 14. Germline V gene sequence: CDR1 LNHDA, CDR2 SQIVND (reference sequence). The CDR3 spells CASSPGGATSGTSTDTQYF. The CDR3 DNA sequence: TGTGCCAGTAGTCCTGGGGGGGCTACTAGCGGGACAAGCACAGATACGCAGTATTTT.

This chain connects TRBV28 to TRBJ1-3, with D maybe TRBD1 (5 bases). The V and J ends lost 5 bases and 2 bases respectively, with 13 bases between them. CDR1 and CDR2 from the germline V gene are MDHEN and SYDVKM. The CDR3 spans 15 residues. The CDR3 sequence is CASSPRGGTGNTIYF. The CDR3 nucleotides are TGTGCCAGCAGTCCTAGGGGCGGCACTGGAAACACCATATATTTT.

This clone was detected a few times. The chain couples TRBV6-4 to TRBJ2-3; 10 bases line up with TRBD2. After removal of 0 bases from V and 3 bases from J, the junction contained 6 bases not matched to a gene. This CDR3 is built from 17 residues. Germline-derived CDR1 and CDR2 are MRHNA and SNTAGT. The CDR3, as DNA: TGTGCCAGCAGTGACTCGGCTAGCGGGAGCGGGACAGATACGCAGTATTTT. Protein sequence: CASSDSASGSGTDTQYF.

The CDR3 coding sequence is TGTGCCAGCCACCCGGGGAGCGGGAGGTCTCCAGATACGCAGTATTTT. It encodes CASHPGSGRSPDTQYF. The rearrangement uses TRBV27 and TRBJ2-3; 9 bases map to TRBD2. V lost 8 bases and J lost 4; bases outside the gene matches: 13. Germline CDR1 and CDR2: MNHEY and SMNVEV (reference sequence). The CDR3 covers 16 residues.

The chain recombines TRBV5-4 with TRBJ2-4; D might be TRBD1 (5 bases). The germline CDR1 and CDR2 sequences are SGHNT and YYREEE (reference sequence). V was trimmed by 0 bases and J by 5 bases, leaving 9 bases between them. The CDR3 sequence is 14 residues long. CDR3 in amino acids: CASSLALGENIQYF. The CDR3 DNA follows: TGTGCCAGCAGCTTGGCCCTAGGGGAAAACATTCAGTACTTC.

This clone was detected only once. The chain has TRBV11-3 and TRBJ2-3; D gene uncertain. Germline CDR1 is SGHNT and CDR2 is YENEEA. The CDR3 is 13 residues long. V lost 5 bases to trimming and J lost 2 bases, with 8 bases between them. CDR3: CASSDRVTDTQYF. In nucleotides, the CDR3 is TGTGCCAGCAGCGACCGGGTCACAGATACGCAGTATTTT.

The J gene is TRBJ1-3, the V gene TRBV6-5, with D possibly TRBD1 on 5 matching bases. This CDR3 has 15 residues. Germline CDR1 and CDR2: MNHEY and SVGAGI. The V end lost 7 bases, the J end lost 2 bases, and 15 bases lay between the germline ends. As DNA, the CDR3 is TGTGCCAGCAAGGGGCAGGGAAGGGCTGGAAACACCATATATTTT. This gives the protein CASKGQGRAGNTIYF.

Here the CDR3 reads CASTSMPRVQTEAFF. In DNA form, the CDR3 reads TGTGCCAGCACCTCTATGCCCCGGGTACAAACTGAAGCTTTCTTT. V is TRBV28 and J is TRBJ1-1; no definite D call. Germline V gene sequence: CDR1 MDHEN, CDR2 SYDVKM. CDR3 size: 15 residues. Deletions cut 7 bases from V and 5 bases from J, with 20 bases between.

The V call is TRBV2, the J call TRBJ1-2; 10 bases line up with TRBD1. The CDR3 runs to 14 residues. CDR1 is SNHLY, CDR2 FYNNEI, per germline. V dropped 6 bases and J dropped 4; count of bases not matched to a gene: 5. CDR3 sequence reads: CASRSGQGSYGYTF. CDR3 sequence (DNA): TGTGCCAGCAGGTCGGGACAGGGGTCCTATGGCTACACCTTC. The variable domain in full, completed from reference TRBV2 and TRBJ1-2, reads EPEVTQTPSHQVTQMGQEVILRCVPISNHLYFYWYRQILGQKVEFLVSFYNNEISEKSEIFDDQFSVERPDGSNFTLKIRSTKLEDSAMYFCASRSGQGSYGYTFGSGTRLTVV.

V gene TRBV5-4 combines with J gene TRBJ2-3; 7 bases fit TRBD2. The CDR3 runs to 15 residues. The J segment lost 2 bases and the V segment lost 6 bases, leaving 9 bases of the junction unmatched. Germline assignment: CDR1 SGHNT and CDR2 YYREEE (reference sequence). CDR3 residues: CASTTAGIHTDTQYF. DNA of the CDR3: TGTGCCAGCACCACAGCGGGAATCCACACAGATACGCAGTATTTT.

This sequence joins TRBV19 and TRBJ1-3, with D possibly matching TRBD1 (6 bases). The CDR3 has 17 amino acids. Trimming removed 5 bases at V and 0 bases at J, with 17 bases between. Germline V lookup: CDR1 LNHDA, CDR2 SQIVND (reference sequence). CDR3 in amino acids: CASSPKTGQRSGNTIYF. The CDR3 nucleotides read TGTGCCAGTAGTCCAAAGACAGGCCAGCGCTCTGGAAACACCATATATTTT.

The rearrangement joins TRBV6-5 to TRBJ2-2; the D is unclear. This CDR3 is built from 12 residues. CDR1 is MNHEY, CDR2 SVGAGI, per germline. The V gene lost 6 bases and the J gene lost 8 bases, with 10 bases spanning the gap. CDR3 protein: CASSRNRGELFF. CDR3 DNA sequence: TGTGCCAGCAGCCGAAATAGAGGGGAGCTGTTTTTT.

The rearrangement joins TRBV19 to TRBJ1-1, with 7 bases lining up with TRBD1. CDR3 length: 14 amino acids. Germline V CDR1 and CDR2: LNHDA, SQIVND (reference sequence). V gave up 6 bases and J gave up 1 base; unmatched junction bases: 5. For the CDR3, the DNA is TGTGCCAGTAGGGGGGGACAGAAGAACACTGAAGCTTTCTTT. Protein sequence: CASRGGQKNTEAFF.

V gene TRBV18 combines with J gene TRBJ1-1; D gene uncertain. This CDR3 region has 13 residues. CDR1 is KGHSH, CDR2 LQKENI, per germline. Trimming stripped 2 bases from V and 1 base from J, with 5 bases between. The DNA for the CDR3 is TGTGCCAGCTCACCAAAGAGGAACACTGAAGCTTTCTTT. Translating gives CASSPKRNTEAFF.

The V call is TRBV6-5, the J call TRBJ2-2; TRBD1 might be the D (5 bases). The CDR3 spans 15 residues. Per germline, CDR1 MNHEY and CDR2 SVGAGI. Trimming removed 0 bases at V and 0 bases at J, with 5 bases between. The CDR3 region has the DNA TGTGCCAGCAGTTACTCAGGGGCGAACACCGGGGAGCTGTTTTTT. Translating it yields CASSYSGANTGELFF.

The rearrangement joins TRBV9 to TRBJ2-4; TRBD1 is a possible D gene (6 bases). Germline values: CDR1 SGDLS, CDR2 YYNGEE. CDR3 length: 11 amino acids. The CDR3 DNA is TGTGGAGGACAGTCCAAAAACATTCAGTACTTC. Its protein product is CGGQSKNIQYF. The variable domain in full, with the rest retrieved from reference TRBV9 and TRBJ2-4, is DSGVTQTPKHLITATGQRVTLRCSPRSGDLSVYWYQQSLDQGLQFLIQYYNGEERAKGNILERFSAQQFPDLHSELNLSSLELGDSALYFCGGQSKNIQYFGAGTRLSVL.

The J gene is TRBJ2-7, the V gene TRBV11-1; TRBD1 might be the D (6 bases). V lost 5 bases, J lost 1 base, and 12 bases lay in between. CDR1 SGHAT and CDR2 FQDESV come from the germline V gene (reference sequence). This CDR3 contains 14 residues. This CDR3 is CASSRTDSSYEQYF. As DNA, the CDR3 is TGTGCCAGCAGCCGTACGGACAGTTCCTACGAGCAGTACTTC. Combining the CDR3 with reference TRBV11-1 and TRBJ2-7 gives the whole variable domain EAEVAQSPRYKITEKSQAVAFWCDPISGHATLYWYRQILGQGPELLVQFQDESVVDDSQLPKDRFSAERLKGVDSTLKIQPAELGDSAMYLCASSRTDSSYEQYFGPGTRLTVT.